This TCR beta chain was recorded in a study of CD8 T cells in ankylosing spondylitis. In TCRdb, the 5' RACE reads were re-called with MiXCR into one record per CDR3 protein. This sample has 200,000 to 300,000 distinct CDR3 sequences, with 10% to 13% found just once. V lost 0 bases and J lost 0, with 15 bases in between. The CDR3 consists of 17 residues. Germline assignment: CDR1 SEHNR and CDR2 FQNEAQ (reference sequence). This clonotype was detected only a few times. Sample: blood, either unsorted or a sorted T cell fraction (not recorded which). J is TRBJ2-7 and V is TRBV7-9, with D perhaps matching TRBD2 (6 bases). This clonotype originated in a male donor with ankylosing spondylitis or in good health (not recorded which). The CDR3 nucleotides are TGTGCCAGCAGCTTAGCGGTTTCGGCTAGCGACTCCTACGAGCAGTACTTC. Its translation: CASSLAVSASDSYEQYF.